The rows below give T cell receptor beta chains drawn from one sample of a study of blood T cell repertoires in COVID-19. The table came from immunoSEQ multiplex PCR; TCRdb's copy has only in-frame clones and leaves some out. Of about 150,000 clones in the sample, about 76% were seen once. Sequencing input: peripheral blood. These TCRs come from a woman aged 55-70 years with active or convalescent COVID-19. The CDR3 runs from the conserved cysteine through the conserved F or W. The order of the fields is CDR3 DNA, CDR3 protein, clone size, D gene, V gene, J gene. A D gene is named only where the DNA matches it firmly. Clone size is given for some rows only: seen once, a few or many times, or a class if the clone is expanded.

CDR3 DNA: TGTGCCAGCAGCTTGGGACAACTCCAAGAGACCCAGTACTTC; CDR3 protein: CASSLGQLQETQYF; clone size: -; D gene: -; V gene: TRBV5-4; J gene: TRBJ2-5
CDR3 DNA: TGTGCCAGCAGCTTGGGACCGAGCGTGTACTATGGCTACACCTTC; CDR3 protein: CASSLGPSVYYGYTF; clone size: -; D gene: -; V gene: TRBV5-5; J gene: TRBJ1-2
CDR3 DNA: TGTGCCAGCACCCGGGACAGACAAGAGACCCAGTACTTC; CDR3 protein: CASTRDRQETQYF; clone size: -; D gene: TRBD1; V gene: TRBV6-5; J gene: TRBJ2-5
CDR3 DNA: TGTGCCAGCTCACCATCCCTAGAAGGAACGCAGTATTTT; CDR3 protein: CASSPSLEGTQYF; clone size: -; D gene: -; V gene: TRBV18; J gene: TRBJ2-3
CDR3 DNA: TGCGCCAGCAGCTTCTCCGGGACAGGGATAGCAAAGGAGTCGGCTGAAGCTTTCTTT; CDR3 protein: CASSFSGTGIAKESAEAFF; clone size: -; D gene: TRBD1; V gene: TRBV5-1; J gene: TRBJ1-1
CDR3 DNA: TGTGCCAGCAGCTTGGATAAGGGGGCTAATGAAAAACTGTTTTTT; CDR3 protein: CASSLDKGANEKLFF; clone size: -; D gene: -; V gene: TRBV5-6; J gene: TRBJ1-4
CDR3 DNA: TGTGCCAGCAGTTCCCCAGGGCAGGTCTACGAGCAGTACTTC; CDR3 protein: CASSSPGQVYEQYF; clone size: -; D gene: -; V gene: TRBV28; J gene: TRBJ2-7
CDR3 DNA: TGTGCCAGTAGTTCGACAGGGGGCTCCTACGAGCAGTACTTC; CDR3 protein: CASSSTGGSYEQYF; clone size: once; D gene: TRBD1; V gene: TRBV19; J gene: TRBJ2-7
CDR3 DNA: TGTGCCAGCAGCTTTGGTGCGGGACCTGAAGGGGAGCAGTACTTC; CDR3 protein: CASSFGAGPEGEQYF; clone size: -; D gene: -; V gene: TRBV7-2; J gene: TRBJ2-7
CDR3 DNA: TGCAGCGTCGGGACAGGGGGTTACAATCAGCCCCAGCATTTT; CDR3 protein: CSVGTGGYNQPQHF; clone size: few; D gene: TRBD1; V gene: TRBV29-1; J gene: TRBJ1-5
CDR3 DNA: TGTGCCAGCAGTATACAGGGGTCGGGCAATCAGCCCCAGCATTTT; CDR3 protein: CASSIQGSGNQPQHF; clone size: -; D gene: TRBD1; V gene: TRBV28; J gene: TRBJ1-5
CDR3 DNA: TGTGCCAGCAGTCGACAGGGGGCAACAGATACGCAGTATTTT; CDR3 protein: CASSRQGATDTQYF; clone size: -; D gene: TRBD1; V gene: TRBV6-4; J gene: TRBJ2-3
CDR3 DNA: TGTGCCACCAGTGATTTGGGCGGGGGGGCCCGTGAGACCCAGTACTTC; CDR3 protein: CATSDLGGGARETQYF; clone size: few; D gene: TRBD2; V gene: TRBV24-1; J gene: TRBJ2-5
CDR3 DNA: TGTGCCAGTAGTATAACTAGCGGGCCTCGGGGGAATGAGCAGTTCTTC; CDR3 protein: CASSITSGPRGNEQFF; clone size: many; D gene: TRBD2; V gene: TRBV19; J gene: TRBJ2-1
CDR3 DNA: TGTGCCAGTAGTATTCTGGCTAGCGGAACCTACGAGCAGTACTTC; CDR3 protein: CASSILASGTYEQYF; clone size: -; D gene: TRBD2; V gene: TRBV19; J gene: TRBJ2-7
CDR3 DNA: TGTGCCAGCAGCGGGGGAGGGACAGGGGGATACGAGCAGTACTTC; CDR3 protein: CASSGGGTGGYEQYF; clone size: -; D gene: TRBD1; V gene: TRBV9; J gene: TRBJ2-7
CDR3 DNA: TGTGCCATCAGTGAACAGATGGCTGAAGCTTTCTTT; CDR3 protein: CAISEQMAEAFF; clone size: -; D gene: -; V gene: TRBV10-3; J gene: TRBJ1-1
CDR3 DNA: TGTGCCAGCAGTTACTCAGGAGGGATTGAGGAAAAACTGTTTTTT; CDR3 protein: CASSYSGGIEEKLFF; clone size: once; D gene: -; V gene: TRBV6-5; J gene: TRBJ1-4
CDR3 DNA: TGCGCCAGCAGCCAAGAATACAGGGAGTGGAATGGCTACACCTTC; CDR3 protein: CASSQEYREWNGYTF; clone size: -; D gene: -; V gene: TRBV4-1; J gene: TRBJ1-2
CDR3 DNA: TGTGCCACCGGACTTGGCTCCTACGAGCAGTACTTC; CDR3 protein: CATGLGSYEQYF; clone size: -; D gene: -; V gene: TRBV28; J gene: TRBJ2-7
CDR3 DNA: TGTGCCAGCAGCCCGTGGGGGGGACCACATAACTTC; CDR3 protein: CASSPWGGPHNF; clone size: -; D gene: TRBD2; V gene: TRBV7-8; J gene: TRBJ2-5
CDR3 DNA: TGCGCCAGCAGTCAGGACAGGGGGATTGGTGGCACTGAAGCTTTCTTT; CDR3 protein: CASSQDRGIGGTEAFF; clone size: -; D gene: TRBD1; V gene: TRBV10-1; J gene: TRBJ1-1
CDR3 DNA: TGTGCCTGGGTGCCGGGACTAGCGCGCACAGATACGCAGTATTTT; CDR3 protein: CAWVPGLARTDTQYF; clone size: -; D gene: TRBD2; V gene: TRBV30; J gene: TRBJ2-3
CDR3 DNA: TGTGCCAGCAGCCATCAGGCTTCATCTGCAACTAATGAAAAACTGTTTTTT; CDR3 protein: CASSHQASSATNEKLFF; clone size: -; D gene: -; V gene: TRBV13; J gene: TRBJ1-4
CDR3 DNA: TGTGCCAGCAGTCCACTTCGACAGGGGATGAACACTGAAGCTTTCTTT; CDR3 protein: CASSPLRQGMNTEAFF; clone size: -; D gene: TRBD1; V gene: TRBV27; J gene: TRBJ1-1
CDR3 DNA: TGTGCCAGCAGCTTACCAGGGTACGGCTATGGCTACACCTTC; CDR3 protein: CASSLPGYGYGYTF; clone size: once; D gene: -; V gene: TRBV5-4; J gene: TRBJ1-2
CDR3 DNA: TGCAGCGTTGTCCCCCTAATGAACACTGAAGCTTTCTTT; CDR3 protein: CSVVPLMNTEAFF; clone size: -; D gene: -; V gene: TRBV29-1; J gene: TRBJ1-1
CDR3 DNA: TGTGCCAGCAGTTTATTAGGACAGGGGGTACTAGAGTCCTACAATGAGCAGTTCTTC; CDR3 protein: CASSLLGQGVLESYNEQFF; clone size: -; D gene: TRBD1; V gene: TRBV28; J gene: TRBJ2-1
CDR3 DNA: TGTGCCAGCTCACCACCTCGTGACACCGGGGAGCTGTTTTTT; CDR3 protein: CASSPPRDTGELFF; clone size: -; D gene: -; V gene: TRBV18; J gene: TRBJ2-2
CDR3 DNA: TGTGCCAGTACTCAGGGGCCCTCAACTGGAAACACCATATATTTT; CDR3 protein: CASTQGPSTGNTIYF; clone size: -; D gene: -; V gene: TRBV6-5; J gene: TRBJ1-3
CDR3 DNA: TGCGCCAGCAGCCAAGAGATGGCGGGAGTGTCAACAGATACGCAGTATTTT; CDR3 protein: CASSQEMAGVSTDTQYF; clone size: -; D gene: TRBD2; V gene: TRBV4-3; J gene: TRBJ2-3
CDR3 DNA: TGTGCCAGCAGTGACGTCGGGGAGCTGTTTTTT; CDR3 protein: CASSDVGELFF; clone size: -; D gene: -; V gene: TRBV2; J gene: TRBJ2-2
CDR3 DNA: TGTGCCAGCAGTTTCGGACAGGGGGATGAGCAGTTCTTC; CDR3 protein: CASSFGQGDEQFF; clone size: -; D gene: TRBD1; V gene: TRBV6-5; J gene: TRBJ2-1
CDR3 DNA: TGCGCCAGCAGCTTGACAGGACAGGGGGTTGGGGAGACCCAGTACTTC; CDR3 protein: CASSLTGQGVGETQYF; clone size: -; D gene: TRBD1; V gene: TRBV5-1; J gene: TRBJ2-5
CDR3 DNA: TGTGCCAGCAGCCCCCCCGGGACAGGGGGCGCTGGGGCCAACGTCCTGACTTTC; CDR3 protein: CASSPPGTGGAGANVLTF; clone size: -; D gene: TRBD1; V gene: TRBV7-9; J gene: TRBJ2-6
CDR3 DNA: TGCGCCAGCAGCTTGGAGCTCAATGAGCAGTTCTTC; CDR3 protein: CASSLELNEQFF; clone size: once; D gene: -; V gene: TRBV5-1; J gene: TRBJ2-1
CDR3 DNA: TGTGCCATCAGTGAGAATGAGGATACGCAGTATTTT; CDR3 protein: CAISENEDTQYF; clone size: -; D gene: -; V gene: TRBV10-3; J gene: TRBJ2-3
CDR3 DNA: TGCAGTGCTAGCACGGGACATTTTTACACCTTC; CDR3 protein: CSASTGHFYTF; clone size: -; D gene: -; V gene: TRBV20-1; J gene: TRBJ1-2
CDR3 DNA: TGCGCCAGCAGCCTGCGGGCCCCGGGTAACTATGGCTACACCTTC; CDR3 protein: CASSLRAPGNYGYTF; clone size: -; D gene: -; V gene: TRBV4-1; J gene: TRBJ1-2
CDR3 DNA: TGTGCCAGCAGCCCGATAGGGACACTAGCGGCGAACACCGGGGAGCTGTTTTTT; CDR3 protein: CASSPIGTLAANTGELFF; clone size: -; D gene: TRBD2; V gene: TRBV6-2/TRBV6-3; J gene: TRBJ2-2
CDR3 DNA: TGCAGCGTTGAGAAGCGCTCTGGAAACACCATATATTTT; CDR3 protein: CSVEKRSGNTIYF; clone size: -; D gene: -; V gene: TRBV29-1; J gene: TRBJ1-3
CDR3 DNA: TGTGCCAGCTCCCCCGAACAGGGAACGAGTGGAAACACCATATATTTT; CDR3 protein: CASSPEQGTSGNTIYF; clone size: -; D gene: -; V gene: TRBV18; J gene: TRBJ1-3
CDR3 DNA: TGCGCCAGCAGTGATCGACTAGCGGGGGCCGAAGAGACCCAGTACTTC; CDR3 protein: CASSDRLAGAEETQYF; clone size: -; D gene: TRBD2; V gene: TRBV10-1; J gene: TRBJ2-5